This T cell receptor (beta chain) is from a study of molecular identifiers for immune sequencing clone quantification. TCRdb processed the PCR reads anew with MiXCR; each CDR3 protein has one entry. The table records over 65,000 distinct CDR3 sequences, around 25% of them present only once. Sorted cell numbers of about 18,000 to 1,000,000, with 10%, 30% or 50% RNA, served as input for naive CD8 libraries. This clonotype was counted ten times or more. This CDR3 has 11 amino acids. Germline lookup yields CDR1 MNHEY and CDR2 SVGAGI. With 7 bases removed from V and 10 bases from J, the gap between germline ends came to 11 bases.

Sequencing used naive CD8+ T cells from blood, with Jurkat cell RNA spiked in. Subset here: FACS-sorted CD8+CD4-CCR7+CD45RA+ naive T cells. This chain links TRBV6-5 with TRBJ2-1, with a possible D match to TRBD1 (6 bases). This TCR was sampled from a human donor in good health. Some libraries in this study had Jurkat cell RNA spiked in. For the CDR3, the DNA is TGTGCCAGCACCTACGGGACAGAGCAGTTCTTC. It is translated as CASTYGTEQFF.